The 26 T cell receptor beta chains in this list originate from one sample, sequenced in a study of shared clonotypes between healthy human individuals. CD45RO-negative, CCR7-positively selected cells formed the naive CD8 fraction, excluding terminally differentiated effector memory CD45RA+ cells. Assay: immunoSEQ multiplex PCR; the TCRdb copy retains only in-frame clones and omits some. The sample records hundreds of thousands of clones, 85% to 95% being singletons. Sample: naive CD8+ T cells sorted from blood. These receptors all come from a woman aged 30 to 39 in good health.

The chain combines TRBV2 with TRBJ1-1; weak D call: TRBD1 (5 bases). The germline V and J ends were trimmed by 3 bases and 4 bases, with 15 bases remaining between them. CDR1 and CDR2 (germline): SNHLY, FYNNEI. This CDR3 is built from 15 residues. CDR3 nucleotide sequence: TGTGCCAGCAGTGAGTTTAGTGTTGGGGGCACTGAAGCTTTCTTT. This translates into CASSEFSVGGTEAFF. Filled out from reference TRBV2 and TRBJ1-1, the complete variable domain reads EPEVTQTPSHQVTQMGQEVILRCVPISNHLYFYWYRQILGQKVEFLVSFYNNEISEKSEIFDDQFSVERPDGSNFTLKIRSTKLEDSAMYFCASSEFSVGGTEAFFGQGTRLTVV.

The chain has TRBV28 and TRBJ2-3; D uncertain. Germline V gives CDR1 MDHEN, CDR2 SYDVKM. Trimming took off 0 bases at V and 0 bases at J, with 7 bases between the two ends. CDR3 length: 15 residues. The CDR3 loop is CASSLWAKSTDTQYF. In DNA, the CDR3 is TGTGCCAGCAGTTTATGGGCAAAGAGCACAGATACGCAGTATTTT.

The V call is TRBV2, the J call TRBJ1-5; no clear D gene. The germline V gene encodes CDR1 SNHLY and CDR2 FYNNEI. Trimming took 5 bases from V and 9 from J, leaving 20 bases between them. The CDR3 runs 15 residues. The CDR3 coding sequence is TGTGCCAGCAGTCACGAGGAAGGGATGGTAGGGCCCCAGCATTTT. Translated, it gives CASSHEEGMVGPQHF.

The CDR3: CASSSNMDYGYTF. CDR3 nucleotide sequence: TGTGCCAGCAGTTCCAACATGGACTATGGCTACACCTTC. V gene TRBV6-6 combines with J gene TRBJ1-2; no reliable D call. The V end lost 4 bases, the J end lost 3 bases, and 9 bases lay between the germline ends. CDR1 is MNHNY, CDR2 SVGAGI, per germline (reference sequence). CDR3 length: 13 amino acids.

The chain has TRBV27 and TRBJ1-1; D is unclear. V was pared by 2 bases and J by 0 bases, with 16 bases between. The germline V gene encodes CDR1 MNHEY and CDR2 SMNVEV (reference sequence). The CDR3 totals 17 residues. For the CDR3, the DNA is TGTGCCAGCAGTTTAGGCTGGTCGGCATACATGAACACTGAAGCTTTCTTT. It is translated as CASSLGWSAYMNTEAFF.

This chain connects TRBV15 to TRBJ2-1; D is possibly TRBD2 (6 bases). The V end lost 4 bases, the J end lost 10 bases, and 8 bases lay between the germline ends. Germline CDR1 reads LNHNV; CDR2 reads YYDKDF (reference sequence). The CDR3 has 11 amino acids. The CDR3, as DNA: TGTGCCACCAGCAACGGGGGAGAGCAGTTCTTC. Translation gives CATSNGGEQFF.

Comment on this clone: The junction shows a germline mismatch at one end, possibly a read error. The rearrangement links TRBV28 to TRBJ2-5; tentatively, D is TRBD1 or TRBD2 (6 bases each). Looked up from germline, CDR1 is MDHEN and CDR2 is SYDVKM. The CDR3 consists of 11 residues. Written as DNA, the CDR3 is TGTGCCAGCAGTCCCGGAGGGGGTTATGACTTC. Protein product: CASSPGGGYDF.

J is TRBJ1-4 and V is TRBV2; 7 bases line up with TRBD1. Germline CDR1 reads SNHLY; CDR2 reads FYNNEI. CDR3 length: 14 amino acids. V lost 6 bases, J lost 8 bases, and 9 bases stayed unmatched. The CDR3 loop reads CASRQDRSREKLFF. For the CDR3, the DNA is TGTGCCAGCAGGCAGGACAGGAGTCGGGAAAAACTGTTTTTT.

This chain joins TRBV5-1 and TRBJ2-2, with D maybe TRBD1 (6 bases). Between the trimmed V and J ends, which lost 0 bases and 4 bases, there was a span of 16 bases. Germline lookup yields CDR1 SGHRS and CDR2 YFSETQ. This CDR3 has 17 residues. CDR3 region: CASSLGPRGIGTGELFF. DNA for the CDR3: TGCGCCAGCAGCTTGGGGCCCAGGGGAATAGGCACCGGGGAGCTGTTTTTT.

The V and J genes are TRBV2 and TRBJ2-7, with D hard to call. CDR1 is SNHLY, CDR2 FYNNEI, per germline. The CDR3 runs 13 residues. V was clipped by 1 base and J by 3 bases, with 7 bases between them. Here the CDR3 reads CASSEGLFYEQYF. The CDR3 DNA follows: TGTGCCAGCAGTGAAGGACTGTTCTACGAGCAGTACTTC.

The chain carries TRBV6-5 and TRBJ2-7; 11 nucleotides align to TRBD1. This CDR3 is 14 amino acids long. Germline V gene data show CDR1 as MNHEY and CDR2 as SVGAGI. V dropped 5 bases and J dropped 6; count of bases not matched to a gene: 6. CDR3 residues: CASSPGQGAGEQYF. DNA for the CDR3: TGTGCCAGCAGTCCCGGACAGGGGGCTGGCGAGCAGTACTTC.

CDR3 DNA: TGTGCCAGTAGTATAGGGGCCAGCTCTGGAAACACCATATATTTT. This encodes CASSIGASSGNTIYF. The chain joins TRBV19 to TRBJ1-3, with unresolved D. V lost 1 base to trimming and J lost 0 bases, with 7 bases between them. Germline values: CDR1 LNHDA, CDR2 SQIVND (reference sequence). The CDR3 contains 15 residues.

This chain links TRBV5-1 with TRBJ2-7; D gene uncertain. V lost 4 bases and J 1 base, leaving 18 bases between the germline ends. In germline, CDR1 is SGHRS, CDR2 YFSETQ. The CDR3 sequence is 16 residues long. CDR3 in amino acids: CASSRPPSYGSYEQYF. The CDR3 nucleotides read TGCGCCAGCAGCCGGCCCCCGAGCTATGGGTCCTACGAGCAGTACTTC.

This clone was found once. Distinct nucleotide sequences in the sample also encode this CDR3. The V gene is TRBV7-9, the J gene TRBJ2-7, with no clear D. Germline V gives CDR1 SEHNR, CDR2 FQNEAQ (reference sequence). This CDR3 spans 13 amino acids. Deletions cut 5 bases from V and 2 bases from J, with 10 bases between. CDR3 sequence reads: CASSGRPTYEQYF. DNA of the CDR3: TGTGCCAGCAGCGGGCGGCCTACCTACGAGCAGTACTTC.

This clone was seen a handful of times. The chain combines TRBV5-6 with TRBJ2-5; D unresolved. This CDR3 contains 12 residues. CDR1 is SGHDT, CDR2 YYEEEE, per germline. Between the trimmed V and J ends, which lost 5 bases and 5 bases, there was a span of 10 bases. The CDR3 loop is CASRGLSETQYF. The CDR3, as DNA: TGTGCCAGCAGAGGCCTATCGGAGACCCAGTACTTC.

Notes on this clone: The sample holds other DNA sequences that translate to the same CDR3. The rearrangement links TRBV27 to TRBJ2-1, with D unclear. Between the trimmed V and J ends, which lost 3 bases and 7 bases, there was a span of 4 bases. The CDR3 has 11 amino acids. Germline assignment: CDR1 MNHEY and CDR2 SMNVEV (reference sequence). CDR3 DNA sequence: TGTGCCAGCAGTTTTGGAAATGAGCAGTTCTTC. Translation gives CASSFGNEQFF.

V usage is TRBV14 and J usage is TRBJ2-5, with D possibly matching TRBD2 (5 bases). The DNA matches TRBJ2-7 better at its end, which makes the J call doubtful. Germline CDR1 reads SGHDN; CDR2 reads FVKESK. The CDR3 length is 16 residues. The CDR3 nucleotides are TGTGCCAGCAGCCAAGAGTACCCTAGCCTCTCCTACGAGCAGTACTTC. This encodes CASSQEYPSLSYEQYF.

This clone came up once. The chain's CDR3 is CASSLYGDRAYNEQFF. CDR3 bases: TGTGCCAGCAGCTTATATGGAGACAGGGCCTACAATGAGCAGTTCTTC. V usage is TRBV7-8 and J usage is TRBJ2-1; 7 bases fit TRBD1. Germline V gene sequence: CDR1 SGHVS, CDR2 FQNEAQ. CDR3 length equals 16 residues. The V segment lost 2 bases and the J segment 2 bases; nucleotides outside the gene matches: 6.

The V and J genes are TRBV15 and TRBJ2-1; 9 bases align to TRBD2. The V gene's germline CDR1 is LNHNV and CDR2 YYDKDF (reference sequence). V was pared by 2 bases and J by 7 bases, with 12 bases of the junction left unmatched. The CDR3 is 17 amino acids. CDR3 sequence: CATSRFPTGTSNNEQFF. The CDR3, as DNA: TGTGCCACCAGCAGATTCCCCACCGGGACTAGCAATAATGAGCAGTTCTTC.

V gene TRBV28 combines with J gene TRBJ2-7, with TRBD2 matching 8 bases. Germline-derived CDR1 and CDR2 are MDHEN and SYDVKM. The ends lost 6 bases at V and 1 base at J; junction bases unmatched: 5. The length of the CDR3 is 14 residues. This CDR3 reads CASSPREESYEQYF. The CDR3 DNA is TGTGCCAGCAGCCCGCGGGAGGAATCCTACGAGCAGTACTTC. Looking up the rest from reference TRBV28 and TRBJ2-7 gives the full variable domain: DVKVTQSSRYLVKRTGEKVFLECVQDMDHENMFWYRQDPGLGLRLIYFSYDVKMKEKGDIPEGYSVSREKKERFSLILESASTNQTSMYLCASSPREESYEQYFGPGTRLTVT.

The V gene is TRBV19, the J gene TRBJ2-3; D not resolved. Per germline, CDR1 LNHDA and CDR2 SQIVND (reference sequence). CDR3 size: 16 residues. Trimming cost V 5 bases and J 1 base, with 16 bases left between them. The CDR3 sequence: CASSPTKDSGTDTQYF. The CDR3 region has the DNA TGTGCCAGTAGTCCGACAAAAGACTCGGGCACAGATACGCAGTATTTT. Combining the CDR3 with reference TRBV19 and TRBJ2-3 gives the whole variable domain DGGITQSPKYLFRKEGQNVTLSCEQNLNHDAMYWYRQDPGQGLRLIYYSQIVNDFQKGDIAEGYSVSREKKESFPLTVTSAQKNPTAFYLCASSPTKDSGTDTQYFGPGTRLTVL.

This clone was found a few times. The CDR3 protein is CASSLDDAWDTGELFF. CDR3 sequence (DNA): TGTGCCAGCAGCTTGGACGACGCCTGGGACACCGGGGAGCTGTTTTTT. The chain employs TRBV7-9 and TRBJ2-2, with D uncertain. Per the germline V gene, CDR1 is SEHNR and CDR2 is FQNEAQ (reference sequence). The length of the CDR3 is 16 residues. V was shortened by 3 bases and J by 3 bases, with 14 bases between the two germline ends.

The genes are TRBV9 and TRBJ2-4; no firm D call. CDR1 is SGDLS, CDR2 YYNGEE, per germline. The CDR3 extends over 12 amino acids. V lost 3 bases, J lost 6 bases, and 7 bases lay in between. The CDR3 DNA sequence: TGTGCCAGCAGCGGGGAAGCAAACATTCAGTACTTC. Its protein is CASSGEANIQYF.

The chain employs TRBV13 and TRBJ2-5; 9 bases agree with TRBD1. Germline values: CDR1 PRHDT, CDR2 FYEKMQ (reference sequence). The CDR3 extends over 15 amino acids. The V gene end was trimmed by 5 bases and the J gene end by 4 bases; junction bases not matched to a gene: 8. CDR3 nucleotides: TGTGCCAGCAGCCCGTCGGGACAGGGACCAGAGACCCAGTACTTC. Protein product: CASSPSGQGPETQYF.

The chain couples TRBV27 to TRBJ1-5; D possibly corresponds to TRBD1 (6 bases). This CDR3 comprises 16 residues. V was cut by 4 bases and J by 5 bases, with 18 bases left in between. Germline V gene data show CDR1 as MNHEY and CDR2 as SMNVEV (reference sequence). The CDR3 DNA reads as TGTGCCAGCAGTTCCGCCTCCTACAGGGAATATCAGCCCCAGCATTTT. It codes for CASSSASYREYQPQHF.

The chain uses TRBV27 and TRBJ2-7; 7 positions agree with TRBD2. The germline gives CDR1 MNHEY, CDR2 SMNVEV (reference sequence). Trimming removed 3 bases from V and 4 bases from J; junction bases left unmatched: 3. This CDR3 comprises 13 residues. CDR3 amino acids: CASSLRAGYEQYF. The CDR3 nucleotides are TGTGCCAGCAGTTTGAGAGCGGGATACGAGCAGTACTTC.